The present T cell receptor beta chain was sequenced within a study of shared clonotypes between healthy human individuals. Study overall: Donors were a couple of women and a few men aged 18 to 49.

Using immunoSEQ multiplex PCR, the repertoire was profiled, and TCRdb retains in-frame clones only, with some absent. The sample carries about 2 million clones, 95% recorded once. There are 16 residues in the CDR3. Germline V gene sequence: CDR1 MNHEY, CDR2 SVGAGI. Trimming took off 3 bases at V and 3 bases at J, with 14 bases between the two ends. Study conclusions and caveats: Among donors, clonotype sharing was expected to be affected by sequencing depth. Naive CD4 clonotypes were shared across a few donors at about 5.2%.

Comments on this clone: The antigen is not known.

Sequenced material: naive CD4+ T cells sorted from blood. The sample's subset: CD45RA+ positively selected. The receptor comes from a man between 18 and 35 years old in good health. The V call is TRBV6-5, the J call TRBJ2-2, with D perhaps TRBD2 (7 bases). DNA of the CDR3: TGTGCCAGCAGTTATTCGGGGGGCAAAGACACCGGGGAGCTGTTTTTT. This encodes CASSYSGGKDTGELFF.